The source of this T cell receptor beta chain is a study of blood T cells in healthy people across ages. Study-level findings and limits: The authors considered diversity estimates from one million T cells to be underestimates.

Comment on this clonotype: What it binds is unknown.

V shed 7 bases, J shed 7 bases, and the junction held 12 bases outside the gene matches. This CDR3 contains 15 residues. CDR1 SGHTA and CDR2 FQGNSA come from the germline V gene. Through a sample-barcoded 5' primer and a J-beta primer mix, a second PCR was run for 7 to 11 cycles. Each CDR3 protein is one row after TCRdb ran MiXCR on the 5' RACE reads. The repertoire holds approximately 830,000 distinct CDR3 sequences, with about 59% as singletons. This sequence joins TRBV7-2 and TRBJ2-3, with 9 bases that match TRBD2. The sample was blood. This TCR came from a man aged 30 to 39 in good health. CDR3 in amino acids: CASTPWSGGSYTQYF. The CDR3 nucleotides read TGTGCCAGCACCCCCTGGAGCGGGGGGTCCTATACGCAGTATTTT.